This T cell receptor (beta chain) was obtained from a study of blood T cell repertoires in COVID-19 (dated by TCRdb to 2018 to 2020). At the level of the whole study: Collaborator samples came from the United States, Italy and Spain and covered acute and convalescent phases of COVID-19. The prospective study material was composed of cDNA or gDNA derived from T cells, B-cell-depleted T cells, or PBMCs. The dataset comprised deeply sampled blood TCRbeta repertoires from subjects exposed to, actively infected with, or recovered from COVID-19. A freely available public database, intended as a resource for researchers studying the immune response to SARS-CoV-2, is where the repertoires were released. Samples came from the ongoing ImmuneRACE study (first 160 participants) plus 1,254 subjects from 6 global collaborators. A de-identified subject ID, COVID-19 status, age in years and sex were almost always included in the sample metadata. Where available, HLA class I and class II types were taken from metadata supplied by the sample provider and were not determined by assay-based typing.

Per the germline V gene, SGHTA is the CDR1 and FQGTGA is the CDR2. The CDR3, from cysteine to phenylalanine, totals 15 residues. Only the CDR3 DNA is retained, 45 bases long and in frame from the first base. Deletion took 1 base off V and 1 base off J, with a span of 7 bases between the germline ends. Summary of the overall study and its limitations: How much clinical and demographic metadata was included differed by source and by participant, and the metadata was provided uncurated.

Collaborating institutions collected whole blood in K2EDTA tubes following their own protocols. Collaborator samples were shipped for TCRbeta analysis as frozen whole blood, isolated PBMCs, or DNA extracted from either sample type. The immunoSEQ Assay, a bias-controlled multiplex PCR, was used to amplify TCRbeta CDR3 regions from genomic DNA. The paper's data handling went like this. The number of nucleated cells in each sample was estimated by amplification of reference gene primers within the assay. Sequence reads were collapsed and filtered to measure the absolute abundance of every unique TCRbeta CDR3 rearrangement. For each sample, productive Simpson clonality was calculated as the square root of Simpson's diversity index across productive rearrangements. Imported from immuneACCESS, the table was reduced by TCRdb to in-frame sequences with V and J called. These copies leave out some clones; in studies compared against another copy, an unresolved V gene accounts for under half, and the cause of the remainder is not known. The D gene and trimming were derived from the DNA, and the V and J assignments and clone size from that table. This sample has about 200,000 clones in its table, and around nine tenths of those were observed once. The ten top clones hold around 2.7% of the sample.

As for this clone: What antigen it recognizes has not been identified. Base qualities were left out, and no much larger clone turns up one base away.

The clonotype was recovered from a man between 60 and 70 years old with acute or convalescent COVID-19. Sequencing was performed on peripheral blood. Recombination linked TRBV7-3 to TRBJ2-2, with no reliable assignment of the D segment. The sequence in DNA is TGTGCCAGCAGCTTAAGTCCCGGGAACACCGGGGAGCTGTTTTTT. This codes for CASSLSPGNTGELFF.